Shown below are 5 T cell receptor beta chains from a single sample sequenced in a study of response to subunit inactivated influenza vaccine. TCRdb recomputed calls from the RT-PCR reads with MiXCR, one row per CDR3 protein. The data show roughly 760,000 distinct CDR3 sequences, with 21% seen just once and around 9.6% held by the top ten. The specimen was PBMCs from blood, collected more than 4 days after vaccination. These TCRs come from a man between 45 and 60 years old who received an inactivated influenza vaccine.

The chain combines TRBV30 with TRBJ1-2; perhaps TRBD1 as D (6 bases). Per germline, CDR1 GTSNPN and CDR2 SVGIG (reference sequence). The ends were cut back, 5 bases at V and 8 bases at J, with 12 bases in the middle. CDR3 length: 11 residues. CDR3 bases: TGTGCCTGGGACATTGGGGGCGGCTACACCTTC. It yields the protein CAWDIGGGYTF. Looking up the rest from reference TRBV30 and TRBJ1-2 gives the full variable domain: SQTIHQWPATLVQPVGSPLSLECTVEGTSNPNLYWYRQAAGRGLQLLFYSVGIGQISSEVPQNLSASRPQDRQFILSSKKLLLSDSGFYLCAWDIGGGYTFGSGTRLTVV.

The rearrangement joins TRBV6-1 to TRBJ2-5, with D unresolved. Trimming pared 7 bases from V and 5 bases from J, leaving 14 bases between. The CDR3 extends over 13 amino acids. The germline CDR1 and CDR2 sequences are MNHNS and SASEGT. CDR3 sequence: CASTGPNTETQYF. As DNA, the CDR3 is TGTGCCAGCACCGGGCCTAACACGGAGACCCAGTACTTC.

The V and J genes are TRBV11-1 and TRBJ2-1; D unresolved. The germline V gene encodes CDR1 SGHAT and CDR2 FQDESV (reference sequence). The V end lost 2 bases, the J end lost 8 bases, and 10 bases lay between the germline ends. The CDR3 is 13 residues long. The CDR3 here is CASSLTDAYEQFF. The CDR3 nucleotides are TGTGCCAGCAGCTTAACGGATGCGTATGAGCAGTTCTTC.

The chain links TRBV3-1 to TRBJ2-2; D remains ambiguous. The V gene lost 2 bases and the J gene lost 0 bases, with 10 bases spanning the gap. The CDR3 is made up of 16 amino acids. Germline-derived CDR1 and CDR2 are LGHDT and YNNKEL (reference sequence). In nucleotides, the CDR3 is TGTGCCAGCAGCCAATTAAGCCTAGCGAACACCGGGGAGCTGTTTTTT. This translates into CASSQLSLANTGELFF.

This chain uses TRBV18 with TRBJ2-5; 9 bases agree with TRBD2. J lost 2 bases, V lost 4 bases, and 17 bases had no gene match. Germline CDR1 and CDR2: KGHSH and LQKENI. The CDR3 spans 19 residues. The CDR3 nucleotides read TGTGCCAGCTCACTGAACAGGCTCCGAGCGGGAGGTGTACAAGAGACCCAGTACTTC. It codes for CASSLNRLRAGGVQETQYF.